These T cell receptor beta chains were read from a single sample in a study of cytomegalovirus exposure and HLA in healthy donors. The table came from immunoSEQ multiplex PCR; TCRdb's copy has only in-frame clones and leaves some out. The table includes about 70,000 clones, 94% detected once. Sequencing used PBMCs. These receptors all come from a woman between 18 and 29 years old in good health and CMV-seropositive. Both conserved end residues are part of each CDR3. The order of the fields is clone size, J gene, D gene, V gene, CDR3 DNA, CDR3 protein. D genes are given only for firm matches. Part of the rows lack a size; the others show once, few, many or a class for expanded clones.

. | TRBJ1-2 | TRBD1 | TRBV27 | TGTGCCAGCAGTTCAGGACAGGGGGTCTATGGCTACACCTTC | CASSSGQGVYGYTF
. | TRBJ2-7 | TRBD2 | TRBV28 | TGTGCCAGCATCCGGACTAGCAGCTACGAGCAGTACTTC | CASIRTSSYEQYF
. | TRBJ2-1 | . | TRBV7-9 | TGTGCCAGCAGCCAGGGGACACCTTACAATGAGCAGTTCTTC | CASSQGTPYNEQFF
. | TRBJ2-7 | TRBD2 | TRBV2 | TGTGCCAGCGAAACCGGGACTAGCTCCTACGAGCAGTACTTC | CASETGTSSYEQYF
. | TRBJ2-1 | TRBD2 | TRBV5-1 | TGCGCCAGCCGACTAGCGGGGGGCGCGAATACTTTCAATGAGCAGTTCTTC | CASRLAGGANTFNEQFF
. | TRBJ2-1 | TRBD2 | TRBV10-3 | TGTGCCATCAGCCGCATTCTAGCGGGGGGTGCCAGGGGTGAGCAGTTCTTC | CAISRILAGGARGEQFF
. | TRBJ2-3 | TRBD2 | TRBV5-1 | TGCGCCAGCAGTGAACTAGCGGGAGCAGATACGCAGTATTTT | CASSELAGADTQYF
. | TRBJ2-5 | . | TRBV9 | TGTGCCAGCAGCGTGTCAGGGGGCGGGAGAGAGACCCAGTACTTC | CASSVSGGGRETQYF
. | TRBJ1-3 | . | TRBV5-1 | TGCGCCAGCAGCTTGGTGGCAGATCCTGGAAACACCATATATTTT | CASSLVADPGNTIYF
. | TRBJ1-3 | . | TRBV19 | TGTGCCAGTAGTATAGGGGCTGCTGGAAACACCATATATTTT | CASSIGAAGNTIYF
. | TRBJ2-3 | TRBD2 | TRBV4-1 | TGCGCCAGCAGCCAAGATAACGGGGGGGCCCCTACGCAGTATTTT | CASSQDNGGAPTQYF
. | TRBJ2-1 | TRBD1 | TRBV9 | TGTGCCAGCAGCGTAGAGAGTCTGGGACAGGGTAGGAATGAGCAGTTCTTC | CASSVESLGQGRNEQFF
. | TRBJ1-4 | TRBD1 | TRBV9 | TGTGCCAGCAGCCCCAACTTAGGGGGCAGGGGAGAAAAACTGTTTTTT | CASSPNLGGRGEKLFF
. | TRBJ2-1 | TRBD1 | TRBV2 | TGTGCCAGCAGTACCCAAGGGGGACAGTTGGATGAGCAGTTCTTC | CASSTQGGQLDEQFF
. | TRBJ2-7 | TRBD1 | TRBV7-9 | TGTGCCAGCAGCAAGTCCGGGACAGGGGACTACGAGCAGTACTTC | CASSKSGTGDYEQYF
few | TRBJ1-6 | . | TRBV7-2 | TGTGCCAGCGCTACTAAGGCCGACTATAATTCACCCCTCCACTTT | CASATKADYNSPLHF
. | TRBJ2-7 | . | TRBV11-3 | TGTGCCAGCAGCTTAGTGGGGACTTCGCCCCTCGAGCAGTACTTC | CASSLVGTSPLEQYF
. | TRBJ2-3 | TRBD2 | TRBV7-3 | TGTGCCAGCAGCCCCAACTGGGCTAGCGGCGGACTAGATACGCAGTATTTT | CASSPNWASGGLDTQYF
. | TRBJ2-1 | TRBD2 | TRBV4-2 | TGTGCCAGCAGCCAAGCCCTTCTAGCGGGGGGAGACAATGAGCAGTTCTTC | CASSQALLAGGDNEQFF
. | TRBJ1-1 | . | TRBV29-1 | TGCAGCGTTGGTAATCCCAGTTCGAACACTGAAGCTTTCTTT | CSVGNPSSNTEAFF
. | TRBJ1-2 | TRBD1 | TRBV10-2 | TGCGCCAGCAGTGAGGAGGGACAGAATTATTATGGCTACACCTTC | CASSEEGQNYYGYTF
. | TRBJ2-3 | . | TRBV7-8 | TGTGCCAGCAGCTTCCGGACACGCACAGATACGCAGTATTTT | CASSFRTRTDTQYF
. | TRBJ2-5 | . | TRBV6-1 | TGTGCCAGCATTAACCGGGTGGGAGAGACCCAGTACTTC | CASINRVGETQYF
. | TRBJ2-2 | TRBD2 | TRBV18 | TGTGCCAGCTCACCCCTAGGACTAGCGGGAGTTGACACCGGGGAGCTGTTTTTT | CASSPLGLAGVDTGELFF
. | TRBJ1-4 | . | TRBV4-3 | TGCGCCAGCAGCCAAGAGCTTGAGGGGGTTGATGAAAAACTGTTTTTT | CASSQELEGVDEKLFF
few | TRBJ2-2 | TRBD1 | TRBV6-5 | TGTGCCAGCAGCCATCCCAGGGGGACCGGGGAGCTGTTTTTT | CASSHPRGTGELFF
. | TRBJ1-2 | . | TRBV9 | TGTGCCAGCAGCGTAGAAGGTATCGGGGAAATTACCGGCTACACCTTC | CASSVEGIGEITGYTF
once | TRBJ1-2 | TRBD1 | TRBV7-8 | TGTGCCAGCACGCACGGGACAGCTGCCTGGGGCTACACCTTC | CASTHGTAAWGYTF
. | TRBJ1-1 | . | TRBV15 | TGTGCCACCAGCAGAGCGGGGGGCTACACTGAAGCTTTCTTT | CATSRAGGYTEAFF
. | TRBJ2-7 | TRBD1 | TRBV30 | TGTGCCTGGAAACAGGGGGCCCCCTACGAGCAGTACTTC | CAWKQGAPYEQYF
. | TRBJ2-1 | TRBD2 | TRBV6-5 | TGTGCCAGCAGTTACTTTGGGACTAGGGCCCGGGGGCAGTTCTTC | CASSYFGTRARGQFF
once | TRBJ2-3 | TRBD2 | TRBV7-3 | TGTGCCAGCAGCTGGGGGGGAGGAGGAGCCACAGATACGCAGTATTTT | CASSWGGGGATDTQYF
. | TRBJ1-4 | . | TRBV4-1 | TGCGCCAGCAGCCAAGGTAGCGAAAAACTGTTTTTT | CASSQGSEKLFF
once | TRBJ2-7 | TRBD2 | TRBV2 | TGTGCCAGCAGTGAAGCGCTCTTTACGGGGACTACCTACGAGCAGTACTTC | CASSEALFTGTTYEQYF
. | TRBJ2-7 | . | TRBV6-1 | TGTGCCAGCATTGAGGCTTACGAGCAGTACTTC | CASIEAYEQYF
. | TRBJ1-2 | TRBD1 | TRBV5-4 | TGTGCCAGCAGCTCCAGGACAGGTTCGCGCCCCATTGTTGGCTACACCTTC | CASSSRTGSRPIVGYTF
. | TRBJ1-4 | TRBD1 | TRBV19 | TGTGCCAGTAAAATCGGACAGGGTGCTAATGAAAAACTGTTTTTT | CASKIGQGANEKLFF
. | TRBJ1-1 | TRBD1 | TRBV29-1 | TGCAGCGTCGCCGGGACAGGGGGCGTATACACTGAAGCTTTCTTT | CSVAGTGGVYTEAFF
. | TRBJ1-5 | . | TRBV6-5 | TGTGCCAGCAGTCCGGGGTTTGGCAATCAGCCCCAGCATTTT | CASSPGFGNQPQHF
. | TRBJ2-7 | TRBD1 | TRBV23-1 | TGCGCCAGCAGTCGGACAGGGAGAGGTTCCTACGAGCAGTACTTC | CASSRTGRGSYEQYF
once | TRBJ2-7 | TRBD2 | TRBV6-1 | TGTGCCAGCAGCGGGAGGTCCTCCTACGAGCAGTACTTC | CASSGRSSYEQYF
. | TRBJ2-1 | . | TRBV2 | TGTGCCAGCAGTGAAGCGCATCAGGGTTCCTACAATGAGCAGTTCTTC | CASSEAHQGSYNEQFF
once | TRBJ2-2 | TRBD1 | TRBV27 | TGTGCCAGCAGTTTACCCCCGGGACAGGGGTTCACCGGGGAGCTGTTTTTT | CASSLPPGQGFTGELFF
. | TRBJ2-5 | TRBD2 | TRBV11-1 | TGTGCCAGCAGCCACGGGGGGTTGGAGACCCAGTACTTC | CASSHGGLETQYF
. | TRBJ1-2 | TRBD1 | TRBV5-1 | TGCGCCAGCAGCGCGATACAGGGGAATGGCTACACCTTC | CASSAIQGNGYTF
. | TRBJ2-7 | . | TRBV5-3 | TGTGCCAGAAATCCCCCACGGGACGAGCAGTACTTC | CARNPPRDEQYF
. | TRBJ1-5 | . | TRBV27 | TGTGCCAGCAGCCAGGGGAGCAATCAGCCCCAGCATTTT | CASSQGSNQPQHF
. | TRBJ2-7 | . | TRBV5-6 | TGTGCCAGCAGCCTCTACTACGAGCAGTACTTC | CASSLYYEQYF
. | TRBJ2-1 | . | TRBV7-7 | TGTGCCAGCAGCTTATCAGGGGAGAGGGACGAGCAGTTCTTC | CASSLSGERDEQFF
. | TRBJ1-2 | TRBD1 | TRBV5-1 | TGCGCCAGCAGCTTACAGACAGGGGTTGGATCTGGCTACACCTTC | CASSLQTGVGSGYTF
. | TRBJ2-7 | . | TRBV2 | TGTGCCAGTGAAAGAGGGACTTCCTCTGGCGAGCAGTACTTC | CASERGTSSGEQYF
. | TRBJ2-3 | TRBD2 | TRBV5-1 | TGCGCCAGCAGCTCTGCTAGCGGTACAGATACGCAGTATTTT | CASSSASGTDTQYF
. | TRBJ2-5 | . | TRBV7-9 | TGTGCCAGCAGCTTAGTGGTAGGCAGGGTCGCCCAGTACTTC | CASSLVVGRVAQYF
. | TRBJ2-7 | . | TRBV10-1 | TGCGCCAGCAGTGAGTCGGGGGGCTACGAGCAGTACTTC | CASSESGGYEQYF
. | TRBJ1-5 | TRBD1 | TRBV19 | TGTGCCAGCGGACTACGAGGGACAGACAATCAGCCCCAGCATTTT | CASGLRGTDNQPQHF
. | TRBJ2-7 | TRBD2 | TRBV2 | TGTGCCAGCAGTGAGGCTAGCGGGAACAGGTACGAGCAGTACTTC | CASSEASGNRYEQYF